A selection of T cell receptor beta chains follows, all from one sample in a study of identical twins. TCRdb recomputed calls from the 5' RACE reads with MiXCR, one row per CDR3 protein. Here the sample spans roughly 720,000 distinct CDR3 sequences, 18% being singletons. This sample also appeared in a second study, on T cells expressing NK-cell markers.

What was sequenced was PBMCs. Receptor source: a woman aged 18-30 years in good health. CDR3s include the opening cysteine and the closing phenylalanine or tryptophan. Each record gives: V gene, J gene, D gene, clone size, CDR3 protein, CDR3 DNA. The D gene is left open where the match is weak. Some rows have no size entry. The others give once, few or many, or a class for an expanded clone.

>TRBV7-7|TRBJ2-1|NA|NA
CASSLTGVDNEQFF
TGTGCCAGCAGCTTAACGGGGGTTGATAATGAGCAGTTCTTC
>TRBV9|TRBJ1-5|NA|NA
CASSVSPGNQPQHF
TGTGCCAGCAGCGTAAGCCCCGGCAATCAGCCCCAGCATTTT
>TRBV10-1|TRBJ2-1|NA|few
CASSDGQPYNEQFF
TGCGCCAGCAGTGATGGGCAACCGTACAATGAGCAGTTCTTC
>TRBV20-1|TRBJ2-1|TRBD2|NA
CSAFGTSGALSYNEQFF
TGCAGTGCCTTTGGGACTAGCGGGGCCTTATCCTACAATGAGCAGTTCTTC
>TRBV20-1|TRBJ2-7|NA|NA
CSARGGYTNYEQYF
TGCAGTGCTAGAGGCGGGTATACCAACTACGAGCAGTACTTC
>TRBV12-3/TRBV12-4|TRBJ2-2|NA|many
CARRHQNTGELFF
TGTGCCAGGAGGCACCAGAACACCGGGGAGCTGTTTTTT
>TRBV30|TRBJ2-4|NA|NA
CAWSGGANIQYF
TGTGCCTGGAGTGGGGGAGCGAACATTCAGTACTTC
>TRBV20-1|TRBJ2-7|TRBD2|NA
CSAKTSGGAAEQYF
TGCAGTGCTAAAACTAGCGGGGGGGCCGCCGAGCAGTACTTC
>TRBV27|TRBJ2-3|NA|NA
CASMEGTDTQYF
TGTGCCAGCATGGAAGGCACAGATACGCAGTATTTT
>TRBV5-1|TRBJ2-1|TRBD2|NA
CASSLLGSGGNNEQFF
TGCGCCAGCAGCTTGCTCGGTAGCGGGGGGAATAATGAGCAGTTCTTC
>TRBV4-3|TRBJ1-2|NA|many
CASSQERRVTYGYTF
TGCGCCAGCAGCCAAGAACGAAGGGTGACCTATGGCTACACCTTC
>TRBV5-6|TRBJ2-1|NA|NA
CASSSGNENEQFF
TGTGCCAGCAGCTCGGGGAATGAGAATGAGCAGTTCTTC
>TRBV10-3|TRBJ2-1|TRBD2|few
CAISGFGLAGYNEQFF
TGTGCCATCAGTGGATTCGGACTAGCGGGGTACAATGAGCAGTTCTTC
>TRBV29-1|TRBJ2-5|TRBD2|NA
CSGGVAGGPETQYF
TGCAGCGGAGGAGTGGCGGGGGGGCCGGAGACCCAGTACTTC
>TRBV12-3/TRBV12-4|TRBJ2-3|TRBD2|few
CASSFLGVSGRAGMTPDTQYF
TGTGCCAGCAGTTTTCTGGGCGTAAGCGGGAGGGCCGGAATGACCCCAGATACGCAGTATTTT
>TRBV12-3/TRBV12-4|TRBJ2-1|NA|NA
CASSFKLYEQFF
TGTGCCAGCAGTTTTAAGCTATATGAGCAGTTCTTC
>TRBV20-1|TRBJ1-1|NA|NA
CSGPTTGVAAEAFF
TGCAGTGGCCCGACGACAGGAGTCGCGGCTGAAGCTTTCTTT
>TRBV6-2/TRBV6-3|TRBJ1-1|NA|few
CASWVSPQQNTEAFF
TGTGCCAGCTGGGTTTCCCCCCAACAGAACACTGAAGCTTTCTTT
>TRBV12-3/TRBV12-4|TRBJ2-7|TRBD2|NA
CASSSGLADTYEQYF
TGTGCCAGCAGTTCCGGACTAGCGGACACCTACGAGCAGTACTTC
>TRBV6-1|TRBJ1-2|NA|NA
CASRSGGLIYGYTF
TGTGCCAGCCGAAGCGGGGGACTGATCTATGGCTACACCTTC
>TRBV7-2|TRBJ1-2|NA|few
CASSLVAHTAF
TGTGCCAGCAGCTTAGTAGCACATACAGCCTTC
>TRBV4-3|TRBJ2-1|NA|NA
CASSQVRGKAEQFF
TGCGCCAGCAGCCAAGTCAGGGGTAAGGCTGAGCAGTTCTTC
>TRBV25-1|TRBJ1-1|NA|NA
CASSFRDTGTEAFF
TGTGCCAGCAGCTTCAGAGACACGGGGACTGAAGCTTTCTTT
>TRBV5-6|TRBJ2-2|NA|NA
CASSWDVLGSAGELFF
TGTGCCAGCAGCTGGGATGTACTGGGGAGCGCCGGGGAGCTGTTTTTT
>TRBV7-9|TRBJ2-5|NA|many
CASSSSGQETQYF
TGTGCCAGCAGCTCTAGCGGACAGGAGACCCAGTACTTC
>TRBV7-9|TRBJ2-3|NA|NA
CASSPIEDTQYF
TGTGCCAGCAGCCCGATAGAAGATACGCAGTATTTT
>TRBV5-8|TRBJ2-3|TRBD1|NA
CASSLGQGAWDTQYF
TGTGCCAGCAGCCTGGGACAGGGGGCGTGGGATACGCAGTATTTT
>TRBV20-1|TRBJ2-7|NA|few
CSAQNRASYEQYF
TGCAGTGCGCAAAACAGGGCGTCCTACGAGCAGTACTTC
>TRBV7-6|TRBJ1-2|TRBD1|NA
CASSLASGTAVYGYTF
TGTGCCAGCAGCTTAGCGTCCGGGACAGCCGTTTATGGCTACACCTTC
>TRBV6-5|TRBJ2-2|NA|NA
CASSYMRNTGELFF
TGTGCCAGCAGTTATATGAGGAACACCGGGGAGCTGTTTTTT
>TRBV12-3/TRBV12-4|TRBJ1-1|NA|NA
CASSSRVSPTNTEAFF
TGTGCCAGCAGTTCGCGGGTCTCCCCAACGAACACTGAAGCTTTCTTT
>TRBV12-3/TRBV12-4|TRBJ2-5|NA|few
CASSSTVSTQYF
TGTGCCAGCAGTTCAACAGTCTCGACCCAGTACTTC
>TRBV6-1|TRBJ2-5|TRBD2|NA
CASSPGLAGLGQTQYF
TGTGCCAGCAGCCCCGGACTAGCGGGCTTGGGTCAGACCCAGTACTTC
>TRBV5-6|TRBJ2-6|NA|many
CASSWTTATGANVLTF
TGTGCCAGCAGCTGGACAACAGCTACTGGGGCCAACGTCCTGACTTTC
>TRBV7-2|TRBJ2-5|NA|NA
CASSLGERSPQETQYF
TGTGCCAGCAGCTTAGGGGAGCGATCACCCCAAGAGACCCAGTACTTC
>TRBV20-1|TRBJ2-7|NA|NA
CSAREGGSYYEQYF
TGCAGTGCTAGGGAGGGGGGTTCCTACTACGAGCAGTACTTC
>TRBV20-1|TRBJ2-7|TRBD2|many
CSATRTSGSYEQYF
TGCAGTGCTACGCGAACTAGCGGGAGTTACGAGCAGTACTTC
>TRBV20-1|TRBJ2-1|NA|NA
CSAGEATHNEQFF
TGCAGTGCGGGAGAAGCAACGCACAATGAGCAGTTCTTC
>TRBV6-5|TRBJ2-7|NA|NA
CASSYWPEQYF
TGTGCCAGCAGTTACTGGCCCGAGCAGTACTTC
>TRBV10-3|TRBJ2-1|TRBD2|few
CAISSGMGNEQFF
TGTGCCATTTCTAGCGGGATGGGCAATGAGCAGTTCTTC
>TRBV3-1|TRBJ2-7|TRBD2|NA
CASSYQVAGTSSYEQYF
TGTGCCAGCAGCTACCAGGTAGCGGGGACATCTTCCTACGAGCAGTACTTC
>TRBV25-1|TRBJ1-2|TRBD1|NA
CASSLRGSDGYTF
TGTGCCAGCAGCCTCAGGGGGTCCGATGGCTACACCTTC
>TRBV6-1|TRBJ2-1|TRBD1|few
CASSDSWTGLGEQFF
TGTGCCAGCAGTGATTCCTGGACAGGGTTGGGTGAGCAGTTCTTC
>TRBV29-1|TRBJ1-2|NA|few
CSVSDSTSDYGYTF
TGCAGCGTGTCCGACAGCACCAGTGACTATGGCTACACCTTC
>TRBV5-1|TRBJ2-7|TRBD2|NA
CASSLVASGAYEQYF
TGCGCCAGCAGCTTGGTGGCTAGCGGGGCCTACGAGCAGTACTTC
>TRBV7-2|TRBJ2-5|NA|NA
CASTSGVQETQYF
TGTGCCAGCACCAGTGGAGTACAAGAGACCCAGTACTTC
>TRBV29-1|TRBJ2-7|TRBD1|many
CSVDMRTGGKLEQYF
TGCAGCGTTGATATGAGGACAGGGGGAAAATTGGAGCAGTACTTC
>TRBV3-1|TRBJ1-6|NA|NA
CASSVNTGNSPLHF
TGTGCCAGCAGCGTGAATACAGGGAACTCACCCCTCCACTTT
>TRBV19|TRBJ2-2|NA|NA
CASSMWASSGELFF
TGTGCCAGTAGTATGTGGGCTAGCTCCGGGGAGCTGTTTTTT
>TRBV29-1|TRBJ2-3|TRBD1|NA
CSVKGTGGRSTDTQYF
TGCAGCGTTAAGGGCACAGGGGGTAGAAGCACAGATACGCAGTATTTT
>TRBV12-3/TRBV12-4|TRBJ1-1|TRBD1|many
CASSFGANRGTEAFF
TGTGCCAGCAGTTTCGGGGCAAACAGGGGCACTGAAGCTTTCTTT
>TRBV20-1|TRBJ2-4|NA|NA
CSAADMGLNIQYF
TGCAGTGCTGCTGACATGGGACTAAACATTCAGTACTTC
>TRBV12-5|TRBJ2-5|TRBD2|few
CASGLGTRRETQYF
TGTGCTAGTGGTTTGGGGACTAGAAGAGAGACCCAGTACTTC
>TRBV7-3|TRBJ2-3|NA|NA
CASSMWGGPNTDTQYF
TGTGCCAGCAGCATGTGGGGGGGGCCCAACACAGATACGCAGTATTTT
>TRBV10-2|TRBJ2-3|TRBD2|NA
CASTLTSVTDTQYF
TGCGCCAGCACCTTGACTAGCGTTACAGATACGCAGTATTTT
>TRBV4-2|TRBJ1-2|TRBD1|NA
CASSQAGQLYGYTF
TGTGCCAGCAGCCAAGCGGGACAGTTATATGGCTACACCTTC
>TRBV27|TRBJ2-3|NA|NA
CASSFLNTQYF
TGTGCCAGCAGTTTTTTGAATACGCAGTATTTT